This T cell receptor (beta chain) was sequenced during a study of read filtering for tumor transcriptome and immune sequencing (dated by TCRdb to 2020 to 2022). General notes on the study: The cohort was composed of roughly 16 male and 14 to 15 female patients, with a mean age of about 65 years and an age range of about 45 to 90. The study compared TCR repertoires from targeted immune repertoire sequencing and bulk whole-transcriptome sequencing run on the same bone marrow samples. Per sample, about 4.05 to 11 million TCR-region mapped reads were obtained with IR-seq, compared with only about 80 to 1,400 with RNA-seq. One main goal was a read-filtering strategy for immune repertoire data, in particular deciding whether clonotypes backed by only one read should be removed. By revised international staging, eight or nine patients were R-ISS I, fewer than 20 were R-ISS II and roughly seven were R-ISS III. Whole-transcriptome libraries were prepared with the TruSeq RNA Access Library Prep Kit after DNase treatment. Overall results and qualifications from the work: Removing single-read clonotypes increased the correlation between IR-seq and RNA-seq shared clonotype proportions. The sorted CD138-negative fraction was not purified T cells but a mixed bone marrow immune population. Compared with RNA-seq, IR-seq captured clonotypes at much greater depth and more reliably, and a smaller IR-seq throughput was enough to identify most of the shared clonotypes. In IR-seq, about four fifths of clonotypes but around 3.5% of total reads were represented by single-read clonotypes, whereas in RNA-seq, approximately 70% of clonotypes and more than 40% of reads were represented by single-read clonotypes.

Every patient had bone marrow sampled at the time of active disease. Ficoll-Hypaque density gradient centrifugation was used to isolate bone marrow mononuclear cells. Myeloma plasma cells were removed and CD138-negative cells were collected by negative selection after labeling with CD138 magnetic microbeads on a MACS separator. Purity of the isolated cells was checked by flow cytometry on an Attune NxT using CD138 antibodies. TRIzol reagent was used to extract total RNA, and a NanoDrop spectrophotometer was used to quantify the extracted RNA. Paired RNA-seq and IR-seq were performed on the CD138-negative bone marrow sample of each patient. Comment on this clonotype: Its antigen target is currently unknown. No base-level quality is on record; no much larger clone is a single base apart.

The Immunoverse kit was used to build TCR libraries from roughly 370 ng RNA, with molecular barcoded adaptors covering alpha/delta and beta/gamma chains. TCR library preparation was performed with the same RNA that was used for transcriptome sequencing. Sequencing of the TCR libraries was done on an Illumina HiSeq 4000 with 2 x 150 cycles. The study's own analysis went as follows. Using MiXCR, which included quality filtering and error correction, TCR reads were aligned to human V, D, J and C references and then assembled into CDR3 clonotypes. The tcR package in R was used for analysis of clonotype counts and gene usage diversity. Raw mapping reads were checked after the RNA-seq reads had been mapped by STAR aligner version 2.5.3a onto the human GRCh37 genome. To test how sequencing depth affected the clonotypes detected, IR-seq fastq files were randomly downsampled with Seqtk 1.3. The public reads were run again by TCRdb, first through fastp at Q25 and then through MiXCR, and only productive beta chains were kept. Here each entry gathers all rows of one CDR3 protein and keeps the most common genes and DNA. Clone size and V and J calls follow TCRdb, not the original study. Across this sample there are around 50,000 distinct CDR3 sequences, with 20% to 25% seen only once. The ten largest clones add up to roughly 17% of the sample.

V lost 3 bases and J lost 3 bases; the stretch between them is 11 bases long. The germline V gene specifies SGHRS as CDR1 and YFSETQ as CDR2. From its cysteine to its phenylalanine, the CDR3 spans 14 amino acids. Here the CDR3 DNA is all that survives: 42 bases in frame from base 1. Sequencing was done on a sample of a population of CD138-negative cells sorted from bone marrow. Read against the paper, the sample's cell subset or site label means: bone marrow mononuclear cells depleted of CD138+ plasma/myeloma cells by negative magnetic selection. The rearranged chain carries TRBV5-1 and TRBJ2-3; the D gene is not confidently resolved. The origin of this receptor is a donor aged 40 or older with multiple myeloma. In nucleotide form, the sequence is TGCGCCAGCAGCTCCCCCCCCGATACAGATACGCAGTATTTT. Translated, it gives CASSSPPDTDTQYF.